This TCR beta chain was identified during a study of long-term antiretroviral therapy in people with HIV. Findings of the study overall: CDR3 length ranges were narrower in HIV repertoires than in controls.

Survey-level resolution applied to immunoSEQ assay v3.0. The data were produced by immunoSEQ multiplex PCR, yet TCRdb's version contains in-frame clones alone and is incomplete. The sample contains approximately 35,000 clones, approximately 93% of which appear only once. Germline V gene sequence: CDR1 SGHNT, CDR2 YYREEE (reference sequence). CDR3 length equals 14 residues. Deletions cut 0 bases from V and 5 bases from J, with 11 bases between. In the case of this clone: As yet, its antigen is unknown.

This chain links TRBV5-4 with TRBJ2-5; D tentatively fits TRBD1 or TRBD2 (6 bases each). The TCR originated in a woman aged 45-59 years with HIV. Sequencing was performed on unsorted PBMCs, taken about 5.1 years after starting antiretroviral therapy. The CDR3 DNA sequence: TGTGCCAGCAGCTTGGTCGGGGGCCTGGAGACCCAGTACTTC. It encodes CASSLVGGLETQYF.